The rows below give T cell receptor beta chains drawn from one sample of a study of blood T cell repertoires in COVID-19. Data came from immunoSEQ multiplex PCR; TCRdb stores just in-frame clones and leaves some out. Counted here are 95,000 to 150,000 clones, around 90% occurring once; the ten biggest clones make up about 0.9%. Sequencing was done on a sample of peripheral blood. These receptor sequences come from a woman aged 45-65 years with active or convalescent COVID-19. Both conserved end residues are part of each CDR3. Each record gives: V gene, J gene, clone size, D gene, CDR3 DNA, CDR3 protein. D genes are given only for firm matches. Some rows have no size entry. The others give once, few or many, or a class for an expanded clone.

V: TRBV3-1/TRBV3-2; J: TRBJ2-7; size: NA; D: NA; DNA: TGTGCCAGCAGCCAGGGACATAACCCTTACTACGAGCAGTACTTC; CDR3: CASSQGHNPYYEQYF
V: TRBV4-3; J: TRBJ1-1; size: NA; D: NA; DNA: TGCGCCAGCAGCCCGAGTGTAGTGTACACTGAAGCTTTCTTT; CDR3: CASSPSVVYTEAFF
V: TRBV7-9; J: TRBJ2-1; size: NA; D: TRBD2; DNA: TGTGCCAGCAGCTTAGTTTTAGCGGGGAATGAGCAGTTCTTC; CDR3: CASSLVLAGNEQFF
V: TRBV9; J: TRBJ2-7; size: NA; D: TRBD2; DNA: TGTGCCAGCAGTGAGGGTGGACTAGCGGGGGACTACGAGCAGTACTTC; CDR3: CASSEGGLAGDYEQYF
V: TRBV19; J: TRBJ2-7; size: few; D: TRBD2; DNA: TGTGCCAGTAGGGACCCTCTTGGCGGGAGCTCCTACGAGCAGTACTTC; CDR3: CASRDPLGGSSYEQYF
V: TRBV5-6; J: TRBJ2-7; size: NA; D: TRBD1; DNA: TGTGCCAGCAGCGCAGCCGGGACAGGCTACTACGAGCAGTACTTC; CDR3: CASSAAGTGYYEQYF
V: TRBV4-2; J: TRBJ2-1; size: NA; D: TRBD2; DNA: TGTGCCAGCAGCCAAATGACTAGCCCGGCGAATGAGCAGTTCTTC; CDR3: CASSQMTSPANEQFF
V: TRBV6-2/TRBV6-3; J: TRBJ2-1; size: NA; D: TRBD1; DNA: TGTGCCAGCAGTTCCGGGACAGGGCTTTACAATGAGCAGTTCTTC; CDR3: CASSSGTGLYNEQFF
V: TRBV4-1; J: TRBJ2-2; size: NA; D: TRBD2; DNA: TGCGCCAGCAGCCAAGTTGGTCTAGCGGGAGGCACCGGGGAGCTGTTTTTT; CDR3: CASSQVGLAGGTGELFF
V: TRBV4-1; J: TRBJ2-1; size: NA; D: TRBD2; DNA: TGCGCCAGCAGCCAATTGAGCGGGGTACTTTTTGAGCAGTTCTTC; CDR3: CASSQLSGVLFEQFF
V: TRBV30; J: TRBJ1-1; size: once; D: NA; DNA: TGTGCCTGGAGTGTAACTGCCTTCACTGAAGCTTTCTTT; CDR3: CAWSVTAFTEAFF
V: TRBV7-9; J: TRBJ2-7; size: NA; D: TRBD1; DNA: TGTGCCAGCAGCTCGGGGGGACAGGGATACGAGCAGTACTTC; CDR3: CASSSGGQGYEQYF
V: TRBV9; J: TRBJ2-7; size: NA; D: NA; DNA: TGTGCCAGCAGCGGGCGGGAAGCTTCCTACGAGCAGTACTTC; CDR3: CASSGREASYEQYF
V: TRBV12-3/TRBV12-4; J: TRBJ1-2; size: few; D: NA; DNA: TGTGCCAGCAGAAGCCTCAACTATGGCTACACCTTC; CDR3: CASRSLNYGYTF
V: TRBV7-2; J: TRBJ1-1; size: NA; D: NA; DNA: TGTGCCAGCAGCTTAGGCAGGGTTCACACTGAAGCTTTCTTT; CDR3: CASSLGRVHTEAFF
V: TRBV5-8; J: TRBJ1-5; size: NA; D: NA; DNA: TGTGCCAGCAGCTTGGATGGGGGCAGCAATCAGCCCCAGCATTTT; CDR3: CASSLDGGSNQPQHF
V: TRBV6-2/TRBV6-3; J: TRBJ2-5; size: few; D: TRBD2; DNA: TGTGCCAGCAGTTGGGCGCGGAAGCGGGGCCCAGAGACCCAGTACTTC; CDR3: CASSWARKRGPETQYF
V: TRBV6-1; J: TRBJ1-1; size: NA; D: NA; DNA: TGTGCCAGCAGTGACGTAGCGACAGGTGAAGCTTTCTTT; CDR3: CASSDVATGEAFF
V: TRBV7-2; J: TRBJ2-7; size: NA; D: NA; DNA: TGTGCCAGCAGCCCCTCGAGACAGCGTATCACCGAGCAGTACTTC; CDR3: CASSPSRQRITEQYF
V: TRBV7-2; J: TRBJ1-3; size: NA; D: TRBD1; DNA: TGTGCCAGCAGCCCTCGGACAGGGGGCTCTGGAAACACCATATATTTT; CDR3: CASSPRTGGSGNTIYF
V: TRBV7-2; J: TRBJ2-3; size: NA; D: TRBD2; DNA: TGTGCCAGCAGCTTAGTGGGAGGGAACACAGATACGCAGTATTTT; CDR3: CASSLVGGNTDTQYF
V: TRBV6-4; J: TRBJ2-1; size: once; D: NA; DNA: TGTGCCAGCAGTGACCTAGCGGACAGCTCCTACAATGAGCAGTTCTTC; CDR3: CASSDLADSSYNEQFF
V: TRBV9; J: TRBJ1-2; size: NA; D: NA; DNA: TGTGCCAGCACCCCCCCGTCGGACTCCTATGGCTACACCTTC; CDR3: CASTPPSDSYGYTF
V: TRBV10-3; J: TRBJ2-3; size: NA; D: NA; DNA: TGTGCCATCAGTGCTCGTGGGGCTACGAGCACAGATACGCAGTATTTT; CDR3: CAISARGATSTDTQYF
V: TRBV29-1; J: TRBJ2-7; size: NA; D: NA; DNA: TGCAGCGTTATCTACAGGGCCTCCGAGCAGTACTTC; CDR3: CSVIYRASEQYF
V: TRBV6-5; J: TRBJ2-7; size: NA; D: TRBD2; DNA: TGTGCCAGCAGTTACAGTTGGGGAGGGGAGCAGTACTTC; CDR3: CASSYSWGGEQYF
V: TRBV12-5; J: TRBJ1-1; size: NA; D: NA; DNA: TGTGCTAGTGGTTCCACCGGGGAGGGGCCGAACACTGAAGCTTTCTTT; CDR3: CASGSTGEGPNTEAFF
V: TRBV19; J: TRBJ1-6; size: NA; D: TRBD1; DNA: TGTGCCAGTAGTCCGGGACAGGGCTTTAATTCACCCCTCCACTTT; CDR3: CASSPGQGFNSPLHF
V: TRBV5-6; J: TRBJ1-4; size: once; D: TRBD1; DNA: TGTGCCAGCAGCTTGTTTGGCAGGGGGGATGAAAAACTGTTTTTT; CDR3: CASSLFGRGDEKLFF
V: TRBV11-3; J: TRBJ2-5; size: NA; D: NA; DNA: TGTGCCAGCAGCCCCCGGAACAGGGTTGGCGAGACCCAGTACTTC; CDR3: CASSPRNRVGETQYF
V: TRBV18; J: TRBJ1-5; size: NA; D: TRBD1; DNA: TGTGCCAGCTCACAAGGGACAGGGAATCAGCCCCAGCATTTT; CDR3: CASSQGTGNQPQHF
V: TRBV28; J: TRBJ2-7; size: NA; D: NA; DNA: TGTGCCAGCAATCCGGACAGCTTACTATCCTACGAGCAGTACTTC; CDR3: CASNPDSLLSYEQYF
V: TRBV5-1; J: TRBJ2-1; size: NA; D: TRBD2; DNA: TGCGCCAGCAGAAGAGCGGGGGGCGGTGAGCAGTTCTTC; CDR3: CASRRAGGGEQFF
V: TRBV19; J: TRBJ2-1; size: NA; D: NA; DNA: TGTGCCAGTAGTGGCCGAACGGGGAGCGGAAATGAGCAGTTCTTC; CDR3: CASSGRTGSGNEQFF
V: TRBV29-1; J: TRBJ2-7; size: once; D: NA; DNA: TGCAGCGTGGCTCCGACAGGAACTGCCGGCTACGAGCAGTACTTC; CDR3: CSVAPTGTAGYEQYF
V: TRBV3-1/TRBV3-2; J: TRBJ2-2; size: NA; D: TRBD1; DNA: TGTGCCAGCAAGGGGGACAGGGACACCGGGGAGCTGTTTTTT; CDR3: CASKGDRDTGELFF
V: TRBV4-1; J: TRBJ1-1; size: NA; D: NA; DNA: TGCGCCAGCAGCCAAGCAGTCCTGAACACTGAAGCTTTCTTT; CDR3: CASSQAVLNTEAFF
V: TRBV2; J: TRBJ2-3; size: NA; D: TRBD2; DNA: TGTGCCAGCATCCTAGCGGAGGGCACAGATACGCAGTATTTT; CDR3: CASILAEGTDTQYF
V: TRBV18; J: TRBJ1-6; size: NA; D: NA; DNA: TGTGCCAGCTCAGCGAGGCCTGGAGGTGGCGAGAATTCACCCCTCCACTTT; CDR3: CASSARPGGGENSPLHF
V: TRBV29-1; J: TRBJ2-7; size: NA; D: NA; DNA: TGCAGCGCGCTAATCTCCTACGAGCAGTACTTC; CDR3: CSALISYEQYF
V: TRBV28; J: TRBJ2-2; size: NA; D: NA; DNA: TGTGCCAGCAGTGGCTTTCCTGACACCGGGGAGCTGTTTTTT; CDR3: CASSGFPDTGELFF
V: TRBV5-4; J: TRBJ2-6; size: NA; D: NA; DNA: TGTGCCAGCAGCCTAGAAATAGGCAGAGCCAACGTCCTGACTTTC; CDR3: CASSLEIGRANVLTF
V: TRBV28; J: TRBJ2-2; size: NA; D: TRBD2; DNA: TGTGCCAGCAGCCATCTAGCGGGGGCTACCAACACCGGGGAGCTGTTTTTT; CDR3: CASSHLAGATNTGELFF
V: TRBV7-3; J: TRBJ2-3; size: NA; D: TRBD2; DNA: TGTGCCAGCAGCTTACACGGACTAGCGCCACTCCAGAGCACAGATACGCAGTATTTT; CDR3: CASSLHGLAPLQSTDTQYF
V: TRBV5-4; J: TRBJ2-1; size: NA; D: TRBD2; DNA: TGTGCCAGCAGCTTGGTACGGCTAGCGGATTACAATGAGCAGTTCTTC; CDR3: CASSLVRLADYNEQFF
V: TRBV10-3; J: TRBJ2-1; size: NA; D: TRBD1; DNA: TGTGCCATCAGTGAGGGACAGGGGGCTAATGAGCAGTTCTTC; CDR3: CAISEGQGANEQFF
V: TRBV18; J: TRBJ1-4; size: once; D: NA; DNA: TGTGCCAGCTCACCCGTCGGGTCACAGGTGGATGGAAAACTGTTTTTT; CDR3: CASSPVGSQVDGKLFF
V: TRBV12-3/TRBV12-4; J: TRBJ2-1; size: NA; D: NA; DNA: TGTGCCAGCAGTTTACAGGTCTACAATGAGCAGTTCTTC; CDR3: CASSLQVYNEQFF
V: TRBV20-1; J: TRBJ2-7; size: NA; D: NA; DNA: TGCAGTGCTGGGAGCTCCTACGAGCAGTACTTC; CDR3: CSAGSSYEQYF